The rows below give T cell receptor beta chains drawn from one sample of a study of CD8 T cells in Susac syndrome. TCRdb reprocessed the immunoSEQ multiplex PCR reads via MiXCR and lists one record per CDR3 protein. The sample yields 150,000 or so distinct CDR3 sequences, around 92% seen once. The sequenced sample consisted of CD4+ T cells from PBMCs. These receptors were obtained from a human donor in good health. The CDR3 runs from the conserved cysteine through the conserved F or W. Each record gives: CDR3 protein, J gene, clone size, D gene, V gene. A D gene is named only where the DNA matches it firmly. Rows may omit the clone size; those that give it use once, few, many or a size class.

CDR3 protein: CASSPPATGGFYDYGYTF
J gene: TRBJ1-2
clone size: once
D gene: TRBD1
V gene: TRBV18

CDR3 protein: CASSRRVQETQYF
J gene: TRBJ2-5
clone size: -
D gene: -
V gene: TRBV21-1

CDR3 protein: CASGLSGANVLTF
J gene: TRBJ2-6
clone size: -
D gene: -
V gene: TRBV11-3

CDR3 protein: CASSLGPGYEQYF
J gene: TRBJ2-7
clone size: -
D gene: -
V gene: TRBV7-2

CDR3 protein: CSARLAMAGELFF
J gene: TRBJ2-2
clone size: -
D gene: -
V gene: TRBV20-1

CDR3 protein: CASSQVAGQLSSYNSPLHF
J gene: TRBJ1-6
clone size: -
D gene: -
V gene: TRBV4-1

CDR3 protein: CASSHSSYEQYF
J gene: TRBJ2-7
clone size: -
D gene: -
V gene: TRBV3-1

CDR3 protein: CASSESLGLGTGELFF
J gene: TRBJ2-2
clone size: -
D gene: TRBD2
V gene: TRBV10-1

CDR3 protein: CASSPAQGTEAFF
J gene: TRBJ1-1
clone size: once
D gene: -
V gene: TRBV18

CDR3 protein: CASSLEGTGEETQYF
J gene: TRBJ2-5
clone size: -
D gene: TRBD1
V gene: TRBV5-1

CDR3 protein: CASSLPGVQPQHF
J gene: TRBJ1-5
clone size: -
D gene: -
V gene: TRBV7-2

CDR3 protein: CASSEFMAGYEQYF
J gene: TRBJ2-7
clone size: -
D gene: -
V gene: TRBV6-1

CDR3 protein: CSVDESNTEAFF
J gene: TRBJ1-1
clone size: once
D gene: -
V gene: TRBV29-1

CDR3 protein: CASSLAGQVTEAFF
J gene: TRBJ1-1
clone size: -
D gene: -
V gene: TRBV3-1

CDR3 protein: CASSYETGPDTQYF
J gene: TRBJ2-3
clone size: -
D gene: -
V gene: TRBV6-5

CDR3 protein: CSASNPGPYTEAFF
J gene: TRBJ1-1
clone size: -
D gene: -
V gene: TRBV20-1

CDR3 protein: CASSEPNGELFF
J gene: TRBJ2-2
clone size: once
D gene: -
V gene: TRBV10-2

CDR3 protein: CASSRGWGYNEQFF
J gene: TRBJ2-1
clone size: -
D gene: -
V gene: TRBV14

CDR3 protein: CASRKSHVKDTEAFF
J gene: TRBJ1-1
clone size: -
D gene: -
V gene: TRBV12-3/TRBV12-4

CDR3 protein: CASSPLRTGVGTEAFF
J gene: TRBJ1-1
clone size: -
D gene: -
V gene: TRBV25-1

CDR3 protein: CASSETPLWGQETQYF
J gene: TRBJ2-5
clone size: -
D gene: -
V gene: TRBV10-1

CDR3 protein: CSAPRGNEQFF
J gene: TRBJ2-1
clone size: -
D gene: -
V gene: TRBV20-1

CDR3 protein: CSAGGQEWNQPQHF
J gene: TRBJ1-5
clone size: -
D gene: TRBD1
V gene: TRBV20-1

CDR3 protein: CASSPGLARTYEQYF
J gene: TRBJ2-7
clone size: -
D gene: TRBD2
V gene: TRBV7-2

CDR3 protein: CASRLGLGKEKLFF
J gene: TRBJ1-4
clone size: -
D gene: -
V gene: TRBV7-2

CDR3 protein: CAIGAGGLKTQYF
J gene: TRBJ2-5
clone size: -
D gene: TRBD1
V gene: TRBV7-2

CDR3 protein: CASSDSYATNEKLFF
J gene: TRBJ1-4
clone size: few
D gene: -
V gene: TRBV6-5

CDR3 protein: CAWSSHGAGDYGYTF
J gene: TRBJ1-2
clone size: -
D gene: -
V gene: TRBV30

CDR3 protein: CASSPAGTSYEQYF
J gene: TRBJ2-7
clone size: -
D gene: -
V gene: TRBV7-2

CDR3 protein: CASSFGGQGGANTEAFF
J gene: TRBJ1-1
clone size: -
D gene: TRBD1
V gene: TRBV7-9

CDR3 protein: CASSLGPRLAGVNEQFF
J gene: TRBJ2-1
clone size: -
D gene: TRBD2
V gene: TRBV5-1

CDR3 protein: CASSPGTRENIQYF
J gene: TRBJ2-4
clone size: -
D gene: TRBD2
V gene: TRBV18

CDR3 protein: CASSPRHAVNTEAFF
J gene: TRBJ1-1
clone size: -
D gene: -
V gene: TRBV3-1

CDR3 protein: CASSSAGDTFHNYEQYF
J gene: TRBJ2-7
clone size: few
D gene: -
V gene: TRBV6-5

CDR3 protein: CASRKDSYEQYF
J gene: TRBJ2-7
clone size: -
D gene: -
V gene: TRBV2

CDR3 protein: CASSLRGQTTQYF
J gene: TRBJ2-5
clone size: -
D gene: -
V gene: TRBV12-3/TRBV12-4

CDR3 protein: CAGGSYNEQFF
J gene: TRBJ2-1
clone size: -
D gene: -
V gene: TRBV7-8

CDR3 protein: CASSQDRGTGTDTQYF
J gene: TRBJ2-3
clone size: -
D gene: TRBD1
V gene: TRBV4-3

CDR3 protein: CASSQMGLQRGSPLHF
J gene: TRBJ1-6
clone size: once
D gene: -
V gene: TRBV4-1

CDR3 protein: CASSYDRDVTQYF
J gene: TRBJ2-5
clone size: -
D gene: TRBD1
V gene: TRBV6-2/TRBV6-3

CDR3 protein: CASSQLSPDTQYF
J gene: TRBJ2-3
clone size: -
D gene: -
V gene: TRBV5-1

CDR3 protein: CSVGGARGTDTQYF
J gene: TRBJ2-3
clone size: -
D gene: -
V gene: TRBV29-1

CDR3 protein: CASSRDRVGAGTEAFF
J gene: TRBJ1-1
clone size: -
D gene: TRBD1
V gene: TRBV11-1

CDR3 protein: CASSLASGSSEEQYF
J gene: TRBJ2-7
clone size: once
D gene: TRBD2
V gene: TRBV5-1

CDR3 protein: CASSYYAGGDEKLFF
J gene: TRBJ1-4
clone size: -
D gene: TRBD1
V gene: TRBV6-5

CDR3 protein: CASSFSSSYNEQFF
J gene: TRBJ2-1
clone size: -
D gene: -
V gene: TRBV5-1

CDR3 protein: CSARHPGSGANVLTF
J gene: TRBJ2-6
clone size: -
D gene: -
V gene: TRBV20-1

CDR3 protein: CAISDSARTDTQYF
J gene: TRBJ2-3
clone size: -
D gene: -
V gene: TRBV10-3